The clone carrying this TCR beta chain was counted only a few times. The sample is drawn from a study of blood T cell repertoires in COVID-19. About the study: Spain, Italy and the United States supplied samples that represented acute and convalescent COVID-19. Sources were T cells, B-cell-depleted T cells, or PBMCs; the material itself was cDNA or gDNA.

Profiling relied on immunoSEQ multiplex PCR, and the TCRdb table lists in-frame clones only, not all of them. The table lists over 45,000 clones, roughly 90% of them singletons. The source is a man aged 60 to 75 with active COVID-19. The sample comprised peripheral blood.

For the CDR3, the DNA is TGTGCCAGCAGTAAACCACTGGGACAGGGAAATTCACCCCTCCACTTT. Amino acid sequence: CASSKPLGQGNSPLHF. The chain couples TRBV6-6 to TRBJ1-6; 9 bases align to TRBD1. CDR1 is MNHNY, CDR2 SVGAGI, per germline (reference sequence). Trimming took 5 bases from V and 7 from J; bases not matched to a gene: 9. This CDR3 is built from 16 residues.